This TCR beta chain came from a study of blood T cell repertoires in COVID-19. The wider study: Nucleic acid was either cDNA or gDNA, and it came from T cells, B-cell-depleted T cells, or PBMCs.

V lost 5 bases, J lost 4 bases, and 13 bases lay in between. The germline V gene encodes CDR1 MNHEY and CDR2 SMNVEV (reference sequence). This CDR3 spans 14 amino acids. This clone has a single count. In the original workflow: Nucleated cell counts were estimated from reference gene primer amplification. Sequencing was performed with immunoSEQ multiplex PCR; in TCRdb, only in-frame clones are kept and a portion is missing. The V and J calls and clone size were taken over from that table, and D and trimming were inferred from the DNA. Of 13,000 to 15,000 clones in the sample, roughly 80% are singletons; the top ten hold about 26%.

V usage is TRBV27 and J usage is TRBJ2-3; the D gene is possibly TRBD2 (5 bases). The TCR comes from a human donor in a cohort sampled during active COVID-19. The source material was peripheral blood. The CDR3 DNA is TGTGCCAGCAGTCTCGGACTCACCTCAGATACGCAGTATTTT. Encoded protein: CASSLGLTSDTQYF.